One sample yielded the 2 T cell receptor beta chains listed below, sequenced in a study of response to subunit inactivated influenza vaccine. Each CDR3 protein gets one entry after TCRdb re-called the RT-PCR reads with MiXCR. The sample carries 550,000 to 800,000 distinct CDR3 sequences, approximately 15% recorded once. The specimen was PBMCs from blood, collected 11 to 12 days after vaccination. The receptors shown here come from a man between 45 and 60 years old who received an inactivated influenza vaccine.

The V call is TRBV12-5, the J call TRBJ2-1; 15 bases are shared with TRBD2. CDR3 length: 16 residues. Germline values: CDR1 LGHNT, CDR2 FRNRAP. The J segment lost 3 bases and the V segment lost 7 bases, leaving 4 bases of the junction unmatched. In nucleotides, the CDR3 is TGTGCTAGTGCTGGGACTAGCGGGGGGTTCTACAATGAGCAGTTCTTC. Translated, it gives CASAGTSGGFYNEQFF.

The table lists this clonotype with a few counts. V and J are TRBV20-1 and TRBJ2-3; D gene unclear. Germline V CDR1 and CDR2: DFQATT, SNEGSKA (reference sequence). Trimming cost V 0 bases and J 0 bases, with 10 bases left between them. This CDR3 region has 15 residues. The CDR3, as DNA: TGCAGTGCTAGAGATTTCAAGCGCAGCACAGATACGCAGTATTTT. Its translation: CSARDFKRSTDTQYF.